These 7 T cell receptor beta chains came from one sample sequenced in a study of response to subunit inactivated influenza vaccine. TCRdb ran MiXCR on the RT-PCR reads and lists one entry per CDR3 protein. The top ten hold approximately 12% of the sample, which has some 480,000 distinct CDR3 sequences, approximately 11% seen once. The source was PBMCs from blood, collected roughly 6 weeks after vaccination. The receptors were sampled from a man between 50 and 59 years old who received an inactivated influenza vaccine.

The count of this clonotype is one. A much bigger clone sits one base away, suggesting this may be a read error. The rearrangement uses TRBV20-1 and TRBJ2-7, with 9 positions matching TRBD2. The CDR3 contains 13 residues. V gave up 5 bases and J gave up 4 bases; unmatched junction bases: 6. The germline V gene has CDR1 DFQATT and CDR2 SNEGSKA (reference sequence). CDR3 DNA: TGCAGTGCTGTGGCTAGCGGGAAATACGAGCAGTACTTC. Translated, it gives CSAVASGKYEQYF.

The CDR3 nucleotides are TGTGCCAGCAGTTCGGGTTCCGTCATACGACAGGGCTGGAGTAGCTCCTACAATGAGCAGTTCTTC. Protein product: CASSSGSVIRQGWSSSYNEQFF. The chain uses TRBV28 and TRBJ2-1; 7 bases agree with TRBD1. CDR3 size: 22 residues. Trimming took 4 bases from V and 0 from J; bases not matched to a gene: 24. Germline V CDR1 and CDR2: MDHEN, SYDVKM.

The rearrangement links TRBV24-1 to TRBJ2-1; D could derive from TRBD1 or TRBD2 (6 bases each). Germline V CDR1 and CDR2: KGHDR, SFDVKD. Trimming took off 2 bases at V and 9 bases at J, with 22 bases between the two ends. The CDR3 length is 17 residues. This chain's CDR3 is CATSDSGGRTPAIEQFF. Written as DNA, the CDR3 is TGTGCCACCAGTGATTCCGGGGGCAGAACCCCCGCAATTGAGCAGTTCTTC.

The genes are TRBV6-2 or TRBV6-3 and TRBJ2-5; 9 bases map to TRBD1. Trimming at V came to 6 bases and at J to 4 bases, leaving 6 bases not matched to a gene. Germline V lookup: CDR1 MNHEY, CDR2 SVGEGT. This CDR3 has 14 amino acids. The CDR3 here is CASRSTGGRETQYF. DNA of the CDR3: TGTGCCAGCAGAAGTACAGGGGGCCGAGAGACCCAGTACTTC.

V is TRBV28 and J is TRBJ2-1, with 12 bases matching TRBD1. Germline V CDR1 and CDR2: MDHEN, SYDVKM. V gave up 6 bases and J gave up 4 bases; unmatched junction bases: 4. The CDR3 consists of 15 residues. CDR3 sequence reads: CASRGGQGAYNEQFF. As DNA, the CDR3 is TGTGCCAGCAGGGGGGGACAGGGGGCTTACAATGAGCAGTTCTTC. Together with reference TRBV28 and TRBJ2-1, the CDR3 gives the full variable domain: DVKVTQSSRYLVKRTGEKVFLECVQDMDHENMFWYRQDPGLGLRLIYFSYDVKMKEKGDIPEGYSVSREKKERFSLILESASTNQTSMYLCASRGGQGAYNEQFFGPGTRLTVL.

The chain joins TRBV5-1 to TRBJ2-5; 13 bases are a match to TRBD2. The germline V gene has CDR1 SGHRS and CDR2 YFSETQ. The CDR3 runs to 15 residues. V gave up 5 bases and J gave up 4 bases; unmatched junction bases: 5. This CDR3 is CASSSGLAGRETQYF. For the CDR3, the DNA is TGCGCCAGCAGTTCGGGACTAGCGGGAAGAGAGACCCAGTACTTC. The whole variable domain, filled in from reference TRBV5-1 and TRBJ2-5, reads KAGVTQTPRYLIKTRGQQVTLSCSPISGHRSVSWYQQTPGQGLQFLFEYFSETQRNKGNFPGRFSGRQFSNSRSEMNVSTLELGDSALYLCASSSGLAGRETQYFGPGTRLLVL.

The DNA for the CDR3 is TGTGCCAGCAGCTTAGGATACGGGTCGGAAGAGACCCAGTACTTC. It yields the protein CASSLGYGSEETQYF. V usage is TRBV7-6 and J usage is TRBJ2-5; D remains unclear. The germline V gene encodes CDR1 SGHVS and CDR2 FNYEAQ. The CDR3 contains 15 residues. V was trimmed by 1 base and J by 3 bases, leaving 12 bases between them.